What follows are 9 T cell receptor beta chains derived from one specimen sequenced in a study of blood T cell repertoires in COVID-19. The data were produced by immunoSEQ multiplex PCR, yet TCRdb's version contains in-frame clones alone and is incomplete. The sample records fewer than 300,000 clones, approximately 90% being singletons. Sequencing input: PBMCs or T cells enriched from blood (not recorded which). The receptors shown here come from a woman in her forties with acute COVID-19.

CDR3 in amino acids: CASHGPPGMFF. The CDR3 DNA follows: TGTGCCAGCCATGGGCCCCCTGGTATGTTCTTC. The chain joins TRBV25-1 to TRBJ2-1; D gene uncertain. Trimming removed 8 bases at V and 15 bases at J, with 17 bases between. The CDR3 is 11 amino acids. CDR1 and CDR2 from the germline V gene are MGHDK and SYGVNS.

The chain is built from TRBV24-1 and TRBJ2-1; 9 bases map to TRBD2. Trimming at V came to 1 base and at J to 6 bases, leaving 6 bases not matched to a gene. The V gene's germline CDR1 is KGHDR and CDR2 SFDVKD. This CDR3 contains 16 residues. CDR3 loop: CATSDFWREGGNEQFF. DNA of the CDR3: TGTGCCACCAGTGATTTTTGGCGGGAGGGCGGCAATGAGCAGTTCTTC.

The chain has TRBV30 and TRBJ2-5; D possibly corresponds to TRBD2 (6 bases). CDR3 length equals 15 residues. V gave up 0 bases and J gave up 5 bases, with 16 bases separating them. Germline V gene sequence: CDR1 GTSNPN, CDR2 SVGIG (reference sequence). CDR3 DNA: TGTGCCTGGAGTGTACTAAAGGGTGGGAGGGAGACCCAGTACTTC. Protein: CAWSVLKGGRETQYF.

For this clone: The sample holds other DNA sequences that translate to the same CDR3. This chain connects TRBV4-1 to TRBJ2-1; 7 nucleotides align to TRBD2. Germline lookup yields CDR1 MGHRA and CDR2 YSYEKL. The ends lost 1 base at V and 7 bases at J; junction bases unmatched: 1. The length of the CDR3 is 13 residues. This CDR3 is CASSQAGGNEQFF. CDR3 coding DNA: TGCGCCAGCAGCCAAGCGGGAGGTAATGAGCAGTTCTTC.

V is TRBV25-1 and J is TRBJ2-1, with 10 bases that match TRBD2. Germline CDR1 and CDR2: MGHDK and SYGVNS. The CDR3 contains 15 residues. Trimming at V came to 6 bases and at J to 4 bases, leaving 6 bases not matched to a gene. The chain's CDR3 is CASSLAGELYNEQFF. CDR3 nucleotide sequence: TGTGCCAGCAGCCTAGCGGGAGAACTTTACAATGAGCAGTTCTTC.

The chain links TRBV29-1 to TRBJ2-3; no clear D. The CDR3 is made up of 13 amino acids. Trimming shortened V by 7 bases and J by 0 bases, and 11 bases separated the two germline ends. CDR1 and CDR2 from the germline V gene are SQVTM and ANQGSEA. CDR3 sequence: CSERVPSTDTQYF. CDR3 DNA sequence: TGCAGCGAACGGGTTCCTAGCACAGATACGCAGTATTTT.

The gene calls are TRBV7-8 and TRBJ2-3, with TRBD2 as a possible D gene (6 bases). Germline CDR1 is SGHVS and CDR2 is FQNEAQ. The CDR3 totals 17 residues. Trimming pared 5 bases from V and 1 base from J, leaving 19 bases between. The CDR3 nucleotides read TGTGCCAGCAGCGTAAACTCCCGGGGCGGGGGCACAGATACGCAGTATTTT. Protein product: CASSVNSRGGGTDTQYF.

J is TRBJ1-2 and V is TRBV19; D might be TRBD1 (5 bases). V lost 8 bases, J lost 7 bases, and 17 bases lay in between. CDR1 and CDR2 from the germline V gene are LNHDA and SQIVND (reference sequence). The CDR3 has 13 residues. In DNA, the CDR3 is TGTGCCAGTTATGGACATCTACTGGGTGGCTACACCTTC. Translation gives CASYGHLLGGYTF. The full variable domain, rest sourced from reference TRBV19 and TRBJ1-2, is DGGITQSPKYLFRKEGQNVTLSCEQNLNHDAMYWYRQDPGQGLRLIYYSQIVNDFQKGDIAEGYSVSREKKESFPLTVTSAQKNPTAFYLCASYGHLLGGYTFGSGTRLTVV.

The chain uses TRBV30 and TRBJ1-2, with D possibly TRBD1 on 6 matching bases. The CDR3 consists of 15 residues. Germline CDR1 and CDR2: GTSNPN and SVGIG (reference sequence). The V and J ends lost 2 bases and 0 bases respectively, with 13 bases between them. For the CDR3, the DNA is TGTGCCTGGAGTCTTGGGGGGGGCGCTAACTATGGCTACACCTTC. It specifies CAWSLGGGANYGYTF. The entire variable domain, with the rest obtained from reference TRBV30 and TRBJ1-2, is as follows: SQTIHQWPATLVQPVGSPLSLECTVEGTSNPNLYWYRQAAGRGLQLLFYSVGIGQISSEVPQNLSASRPQDRQFILSSKKLLLSDSGFYLCAWSLGGGANYGYTFGSGTRLTVV.